This T cell receptor (beta chain) was captured in a study of cytomegalovirus exposure and HLA in healthy donors. The PCR contained 60 Vbeta and 13 Jbeta primers. In the source study's methods: In a later analysis, the count reached 76 million or so unique TCR beta chains, with approximately 11 million shared. Profiled with immunoSEQ multiplex PCR; TCRdb holds only in-frame clones, not every one. Clonal size and the V and J genes are those of that table, whereas D and trimming came from the DNA. The table lists some 130,000 clones, roughly 85% of them singletons. General study findings and limits: Across donors, presence/absence analyses took sequencing depth to be roughly uniform. TCR beta chains associated with HLA were, in a later analysis, more clonally expanded than equally common others.

On this clone itself: The antigen remains unidentified.

The receptor was isolated from a middle-aged man in good health and CMV-seropositive. Input material: PBMCs.

CDR3 coding DNA: TGTGCCAGCAGCCGGGGGGGCAGCTCATATAACTATGGCTACACCTTC. This sequence encodes CASSRGGSSYNYGYTF. The gene calls are TRBV5-4 and TRBJ1-2; the D gene is possibly TRBD1 (6 bases). This CDR3 has 16 residues. Germline lookup yields CDR1 SGHNT and CDR2 YYREEE (reference sequence). V was pared by 4 bases and J by 1 base, with 17 bases between.